Listed below are T cell receptor beta chains from one sample, sequenced in a study of blood T cell repertoires in COVID-19. Repertoires were generated with immunoSEQ multiplex PCR, while TCRdb's copy carries only in-frame clones and drops some. The data contain under 250,000 clones, approximately 84% of them seen just once; the ten biggest clones take up approximately 8%. Source material: peripheral blood. Receptors originate from a woman older than 75 with acute or convalescent COVID-19. The conserved cysteine and the conserved F or W are not part of the CDR3 here.

j_call v_call cdr3_aa
TRBJ1-1 TRBV29-1 SARSINTEAF
TRBJ2-7 TRBV30 AWSRTGHSYEQY
TRBJ2-3 TRBV7-2 ASSPKSSGTSGSTDTQY
TRBJ1-3 TRBV11-2 ASSPGQPYSGNTIY
TRBJ2-7 TRBV9 ASSEGMLGYEQY
TRBJ1-2 TRBV12-3/TRBV12-4 ASNSLANYGYT
TRBJ2-7 TRBV6-5 ASSFLSEQY
TRBJ2-7 TRBV18 ASSPKPDSSYEQY
TRBJ1-2 TRBV5-6 ASSLFRDRGRDYGYT
TRBJ1-2 TRBV5-6 ASSPPGTSNYGYT
TRBJ2-6 TRBV19 ASSTQPRRLGDGGANVLT
TRBJ2-1 TRBV19 ASSLGQVGNEQF
TRBJ1-2 TRBV3-1/TRBV3-2 ASSQADRARNYGYT
TRBJ2-2 TRBV7-2 ASSLSTTGELF
TRBJ2-1 TRBV18 ASSLPGLAVNEQF
TRBJ2-3 TRBV11-3 ASSSLEADTQY
TRBJ2-5 TRBV2 ASRGRAQETQY
TRBJ1-3 TRBV6-5 ATQTGGNTIY
TRBJ1-3 TRBV9 ASSVATGAGNTIY
TRBJ1-4 TRBV9 ASSVSTGGTNEKLF
TRBJ1-4 TRBV6-5 ASRDREKLF
TRBJ2-7 TRBV2 ASRRTASSYEQY
TRBJ2-3 TRBV6-5 ASSTTGPGTDTQY
TRBJ2-7 TRBV14 ASSQDTVAGGQEQY